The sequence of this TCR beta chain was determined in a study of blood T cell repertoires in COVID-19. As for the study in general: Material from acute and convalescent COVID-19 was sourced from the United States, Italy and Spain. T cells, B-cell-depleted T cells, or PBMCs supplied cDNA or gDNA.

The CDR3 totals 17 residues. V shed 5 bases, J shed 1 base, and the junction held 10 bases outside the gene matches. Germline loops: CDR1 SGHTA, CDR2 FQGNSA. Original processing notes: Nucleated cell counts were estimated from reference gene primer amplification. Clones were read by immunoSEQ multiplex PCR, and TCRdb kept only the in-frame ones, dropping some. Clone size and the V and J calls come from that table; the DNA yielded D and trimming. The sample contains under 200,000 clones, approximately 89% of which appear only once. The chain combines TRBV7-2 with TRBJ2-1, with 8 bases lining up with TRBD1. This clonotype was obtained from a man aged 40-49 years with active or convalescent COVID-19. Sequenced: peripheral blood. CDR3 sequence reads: CASSLWATGGSYNEQFF. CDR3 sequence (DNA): TGTGCCAGCAGCCTTTGGGCAACAGGGGGTTCCTACAATGAGCAGTTCTTC.